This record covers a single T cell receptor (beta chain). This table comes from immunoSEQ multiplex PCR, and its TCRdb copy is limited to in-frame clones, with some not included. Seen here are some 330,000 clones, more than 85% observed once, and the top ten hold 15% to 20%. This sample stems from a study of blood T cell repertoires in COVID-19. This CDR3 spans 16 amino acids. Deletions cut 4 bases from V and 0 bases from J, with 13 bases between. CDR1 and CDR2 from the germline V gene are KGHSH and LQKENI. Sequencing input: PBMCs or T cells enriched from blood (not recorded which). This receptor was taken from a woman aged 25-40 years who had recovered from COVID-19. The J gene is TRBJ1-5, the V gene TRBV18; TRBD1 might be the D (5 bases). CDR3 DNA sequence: TGTGCCAGCTCACGATGGGCAGGGTCTAGCAATCAGCCCCAGCATTTT. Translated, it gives CASSRWAGSSNQPQHF.